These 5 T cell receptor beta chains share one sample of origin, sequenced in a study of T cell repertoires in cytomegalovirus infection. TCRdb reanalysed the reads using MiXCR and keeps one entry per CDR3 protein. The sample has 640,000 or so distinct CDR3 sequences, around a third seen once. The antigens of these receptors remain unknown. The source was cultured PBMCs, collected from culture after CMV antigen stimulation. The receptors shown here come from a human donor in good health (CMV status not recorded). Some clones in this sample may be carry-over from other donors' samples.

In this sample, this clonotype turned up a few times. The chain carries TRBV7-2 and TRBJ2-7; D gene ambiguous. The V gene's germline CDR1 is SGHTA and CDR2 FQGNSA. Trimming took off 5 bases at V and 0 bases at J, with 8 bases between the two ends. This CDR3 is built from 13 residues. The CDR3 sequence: CASSPTPSYEQYF. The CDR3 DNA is TGTGCCAGCAGCCCGACTCCCTCCTACGAGCAGTACTTC.

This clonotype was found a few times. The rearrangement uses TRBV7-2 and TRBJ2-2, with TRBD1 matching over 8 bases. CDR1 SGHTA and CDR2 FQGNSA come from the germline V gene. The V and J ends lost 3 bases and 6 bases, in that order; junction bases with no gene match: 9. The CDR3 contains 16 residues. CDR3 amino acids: CASSLRQGAFPGELFF. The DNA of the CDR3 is TGTGCCAGCAGCTTGCGGCAGGGGGCATTTCCCGGGGAGCTGTTTTTT.

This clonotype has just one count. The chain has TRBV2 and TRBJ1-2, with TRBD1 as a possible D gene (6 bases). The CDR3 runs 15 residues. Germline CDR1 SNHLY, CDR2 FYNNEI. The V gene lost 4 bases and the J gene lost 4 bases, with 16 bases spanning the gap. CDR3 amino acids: CASSGGPFRGYGYTF. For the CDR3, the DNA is TGTGCCAGCAGTGGGGGGCCCTTCCGGGGCTATGGCTACACCTTC.

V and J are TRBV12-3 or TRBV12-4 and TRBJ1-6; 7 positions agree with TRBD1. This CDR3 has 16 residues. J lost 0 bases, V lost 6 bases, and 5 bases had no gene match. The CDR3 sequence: CASRRQGSSYNSPLHF. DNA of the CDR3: TGTGCCAGCAGGAGACAGGGAAGCTCCTATAATTCACCCCTCCACTTT.

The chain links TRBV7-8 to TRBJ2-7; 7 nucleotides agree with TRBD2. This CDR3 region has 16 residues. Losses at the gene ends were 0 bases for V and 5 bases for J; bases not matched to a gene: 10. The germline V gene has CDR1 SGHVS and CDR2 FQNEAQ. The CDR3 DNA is TGTGCCAGCAGCTTAGCCTGGGGGAGGGGCGGCAACGAGCAGTACTTC. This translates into CASSLAWGRGGNEQYF.